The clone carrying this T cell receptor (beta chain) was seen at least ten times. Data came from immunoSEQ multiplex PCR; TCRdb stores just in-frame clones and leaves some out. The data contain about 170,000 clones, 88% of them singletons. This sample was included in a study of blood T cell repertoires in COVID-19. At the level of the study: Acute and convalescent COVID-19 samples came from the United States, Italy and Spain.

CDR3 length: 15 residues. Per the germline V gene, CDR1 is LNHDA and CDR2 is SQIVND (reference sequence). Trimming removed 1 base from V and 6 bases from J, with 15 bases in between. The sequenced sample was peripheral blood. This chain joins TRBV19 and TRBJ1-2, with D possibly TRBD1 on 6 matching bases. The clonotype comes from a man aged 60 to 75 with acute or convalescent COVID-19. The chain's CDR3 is CASSIGLQGANGYTF. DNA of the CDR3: TGTGCCAGTAGTATAGGGTTACAGGGAGCAAATGGCTACACCTTC.